A single sample is the source of the 27 T cell receptor beta chains below, sequenced in a study of shared clonotypes between healthy human individuals. Naive CD8 cells were CD45RO-negative, positively selected for CCR7, excluding terminally differentiated effector memory CD45RA+ cells. Generated by immunoSEQ multiplex PCR, the TCRdb table keeps only in-frame clones and is missing some. Among about 2.1 million clones listed, roughly 95% were seen once. Material for sequencing was naive CD8+ T cells from PBMCs. The receptor set was obtained from a man aged 18-30 years in good health. Some clones in this sample may be carry-over from other donors' samples.

The chain recombines TRBV5-1 with TRBJ1-1; the D gene is possibly TRBD1 (6 bases). Trimming pared 7 bases from V and 0 bases from J, leaving 13 bases between. The CDR3 consists of 14 residues. Per the germline V gene, CDR1 is SGHRS and CDR2 is YFSETQ. The DNA for the CDR3 is TGCGCCAGCCGGCCCGGACAGTTGAACACTGAAGCTTTCTTT. Amino acids: CASRPGQLNTEAFF.

This sequence joins TRBV13 and TRBJ2-5; D unclear. TRBJ2-7 matches the DNA end more closely, so the J call is doubtful. Germline CDR1 reads PRHDT; CDR2 reads FYEKMQ (reference sequence). The CDR3 is made up of 12 amino acids. CDR3 sequence: CASSPRRGEQYF. The CDR3 nucleotides read TGTGCCAGCAGCCCGAGGAGAGGCGAGCAGTACTTC.

This clone showed up just once. CDR3 in amino acids: CASSQDSLAGGSYEQYF. The DNA for the CDR3 is TGCGCCAGCAGCCAAGATAGTCTGGCGGGAGGATCCTACGAGCAGTACTTC. V is TRBV4-1 and J is TRBJ2-7; 8 nucleotides line up with TRBD2. There are 17 residues in the CDR3. Per germline, CDR1 MGHRA and CDR2 YSYEKL. V shed 0 bases and J 1 base; nucleotides not matched to a gene: 8.

The chain joins TRBV27 to TRBJ2-2; 11 positions match TRBD2. V shed 5 bases, J shed 4 bases, and the junction held 24 bases outside the gene matches. CDR1 and CDR2 (germline): MNHEY, SMNVEV (reference sequence). This CDR3 is built from 22 residues. The CDR3 coding sequence is TGTGCCAGCAGTCTCCCCCAGACAGATATAATTAGCGGGAGGGTCAGCACCGGGGAGCTGTTTTTT. Its translation: CASSLPQTDIISGRVSTGELFF.

The rearrangement joins TRBV9 to TRBJ2-2; 7 nucleotides line up with TRBD2. V was pared by 0 bases and J by 4 bases, with 0 bases of the junction left unmatched. Germline values: CDR1 SGDLS, CDR2 YYNGEE. This CDR3 contains 14 residues. CDR3 DNA: TGTGCCAGCAGCGTAGGGACTAGCACCGGGGAGCTGTTTTTT. Translating it yields CASSVGTSTGELFF.

The chain links TRBV7-9 to TRBJ2-4, with 7 positions matching TRBD2. The CDR3 loop spans 12 amino acids. Germline CDR1 reads SEHNR; CDR2 reads FQNEAQ (reference sequence). With 2 bases clipped from V and 9 bases from J, the junction kept 1 base outside the gene matches. This chain's CDR3 is CASSLSGGIQYF. In DNA form, the CDR3 reads TGTGCCAGCAGCTTATCGGGAGGCATTCAGTACTTC.

V and J are TRBV6-1 and TRBJ2-2; TRBD1 might be the D (5 bases). CDR1 and CDR2 from the germline V gene are MNHNS and SASEGT. V lost 6 bases and J 5 bases, leaving 13 bases between the germline ends. CDR3 length: 14 amino acids. DNA for the CDR3: TGTGCCAGCAGAGCAGGGTTTCGGACCGGGGAGCTGTTTTTT. Translating gives CASRAGFRTGELFF.

The V and J genes are TRBV5-1 and TRBJ1-3; 10 nucleotides match TRBD1. This CDR3 comprises 15 residues. Germline lookup yields CDR1 SGHRS and CDR2 YFSETQ. Trimming took 0 bases from V and 7 from J; bases not matched to a gene: 4. The CDR3 region has the DNA TGCGCCAGCAGCTTGGGACAGGGGGCGCGGAACACCATATATTTT. Translated, it gives CASSLGQGARNTIYF.

The chain couples TRBV5-8 to TRBJ2-5, with 11 bases aligning to TRBD2. Germline CDR1 and CDR2: SGHTS and YDEGEE. This CDR3 is built from 15 residues. After removal of 1 base from V and 5 bases from J, the junction contained 4 bases not matched to a gene. Here the CDR3 reads CASSLTSGSAETQYF. The CDR3 nucleotides read TGTGCCAGCAGCTTGACTAGCGGGAGCGCCGAGACCCAGTACTTC. The full variable domain, with the rest looked up from reference TRBV5-8 and TRBJ2-5, is EAGVTQSPTHLIKTRGQQATLRCSPISGHTSVYWYQQALGLGLQFLLWYDEGEERNRGNFPPRFSGRQFPNYSSELNVNALELEDSALYLCASSLTSGSAETQYFGPGTRLLVL.

This clone was seen a single time. The chain links TRBV7-9 to TRBJ2-1; D remains unclear. Looked up from germline, CDR1 is SEHNR and CDR2 is FQNEAQ (reference sequence). The V gene lost 4 bases and the J gene lost 10 bases, with 11 bases spanning the gap. This CDR3 has 12 amino acids. The CDR3 nucleotides read TGTGCCAGCAGCTCCATTGGACCCGAGCAGTTCTTC. This gives the protein CASSSIGPEQFF. Full variable domain (rest looked up from reference TRBV7-9 and TRBJ2-1): DTGVSQNPRHKITKRGQNVTFRCDPISEHNRLYWYRQTLGQGPEFLTYFQNEAQLEKSRLLSDRFSAERPKGSFSTLEIQRTEQGDSAMYLCASSSIGPEQFFGPGTRLTVL.

This chain uses TRBV5-1 with TRBJ2-6; D remains ambiguous. There are 17 residues in the CDR3. Per the germline V gene, CDR1 is SGHRS and CDR2 is YFSETQ. Trimming stripped 0 bases from V and 4 bases from J, with 14 bases between. CDR3 residues: CASSLAPSEAGANVLTF. CDR3 DNA sequence: TGCGCCAGCAGCTTGGCACCGTCGGAAGCAGGGGCCAACGTCCTGACTTTC.

The J gene is TRBJ2-7, the V gene TRBV27, with TRBD1 as a possible D gene (5 bases). V shed 0 bases and J shed 7 bases, with 16 bases lying between them. Germline values: CDR1 MNHEY, CDR2 SMNVEV (reference sequence). CDR3 length equals 15 residues. CDR3: CASSLSFRATAEQYF. The CDR3 region has the DNA TGTGCCAGCAGTTTATCGTTCAGGGCCACGGCAGAGCAGTACTTC.

The chain has TRBV7-8 and TRBJ2-5; D might be TRBD2 (6 bases). V was shortened by 1 base and J by 5 bases, with 17 bases between the two germline ends. CDR3 size: 16 residues. The V gene's germline CDR1 is SGHVS and CDR2 FQNEAQ. This chain's CDR3 is CASSLDLSTSLETQYF. CDR3 sequence (DNA): TGTGCCAGCAGCTTAGATCTTTCAACTAGCCTGGAGACCCAGTACTTC.

This sequence joins TRBV7-9 and TRBJ2-3; 8 bases are shared with TRBD1. CDR3 length equals 16 residues. V was clipped by 4 bases and J by 5 bases; unmatched bases: 11. Germline CDR1 reads SEHNR; CDR2 reads FQNEAQ (reference sequence). CDR3 sequence reads: CASSSTGAVREDTQYF. The CDR3 DNA sequence: TGTGCCAGCAGCTCGACAGGGGCCGTGAGAGAAGATACGCAGTATTTT.

For this clone: This specimen includes other DNA sequences encoding the same CDR3. The gene calls are TRBV4-1 and TRBJ2-7; D is unresolved. In germline, CDR1 is MGHRA, CDR2 YSYEKL. This CDR3 region has 13 residues. With 1 base removed from V and 3 bases from J, the gap between germline ends came to 7 bases. The DNA of the CDR3 is TGCGCCAGCAGCCAAGGTCCCAGCTACGAGCAGTACTTC. Translated, it gives CASSQGPSYEQYF.

V usage is TRBV7-9 and J usage is TRBJ2-1, with D uncertain. Germline CDR1 is SEHNR and CDR2 is FQNEAQ (reference sequence). The V end lost 2 bases, the J end lost 0 bases, and 14 bases lay between the germline ends. The CDR3 consists of 17 residues. CDR3 amino acids: CASSLPPTLPSYNEQFF. The CDR3 coding sequence is TGTGCCAGCAGCTTACCCCCTACCTTACCCTCCTACAATGAGCAGTTCTTC.

This clone was seen just once. V usage is TRBV5-1 and J usage is TRBJ1-6, with D possibly being TRBD1 (5 bases). The CDR3 is made up of 16 amino acids. With 0 bases removed from V and 6 bases from J, the gap between germline ends came to 13 bases. Germline CDR1 SGHRS, CDR2 YFSETQ. The CDR3 protein is CASSLVSGRSNSPLHF. The CDR3 nucleotides are TGCGCCAGCAGCTTGGTATCGGGACGGAGTAATTCACCCCTCCACTTT.

A word on this clone: Other DNA sequences within the sample encode an identical CDR3. The chain is built from TRBV4-3 and TRBJ2-1; D tentatively fits TRBD1 or TRBD2 (5 bases each). The CDR3 contains 12 residues. The V and J ends lost 0 bases and 10 bases respectively, with 7 bases between them. The germline gives CDR1 LGHNA, CDR2 YSLEER. This chain's CDR3 is CASSQDEGEQFF. CDR3 DNA sequence: TGCGCCAGCAGCCAAGATGAGGGGGAGCAGTTCTTC.

As DNA, the CDR3 is TGTGCCAGCAGGTCCAGAGCCGGGACAGGGGGCGGAGATGGTTACGAGCAGTACTTC. Amino acid sequence: CASRSRAGTGGGDGYEQYF. The chain has TRBV2 and TRBJ2-7; 12 nucleotides match TRBD1. Unmatched junction bases numbered 19, after V lost 6 bases and J lost 4 bases. From germline, CDR1 is SNHLY and CDR2 FYNNEI. The CDR3 runs to 19 residues.

The chain links TRBV27 to TRBJ1-1, with no clear D. V lost 11 bases and J 4 bases, leaving 14 bases between the germline ends. The CDR3 totals 12 residues. The V gene's germline CDR1 is MNHEY and CDR2 SMNVEV (reference sequence). The CDR3 DNA sequence: TGTGCCCGCGGCTCTCTCCCCACTGAAGCTTTCTTT. It translates to CARGSLPTEAFF.

This clone was seen just once. The J gene is TRBJ2-7, the V gene TRBV7-9; D is unclear. Deletions cut 3 bases from V and 3 bases from J, with 9 bases between. Per the germline V gene, CDR1 is SEHNR and CDR2 is FQNEAQ (reference sequence). The CDR3 spans 13 residues. The chain's CDR3 is CASSFQDGYEQYF. As DNA, the CDR3 is TGTGCCAGCAGCTTCCAGGACGGCTACGAGCAGTACTTC. Filled out from reference TRBV7-9 and TRBJ2-7, the complete variable domain reads DTGVSQNPRHKITKRGQNVTFRCDPISEHNRLYWYRQTLGQGPEFLTYFQNEAQLEKSRLLSDRFSAERPKGSFSTLEIQRTEQGDSAMYLCASSFQDGYEQYFGPGTRLTVT.

This chain uses TRBV6-5 with TRBJ1-1, with D unclear. Per the germline V gene, CDR1 is MNHEY and CDR2 is SVGAGI. This CDR3 comprises 14 residues. V lost 6 bases, J lost 7 bases, and 18 bases lay in between. This CDR3 reads CASSLDFRGSEAFF. CDR3 nucleotide sequence: TGTGCCAGCAGCCTCGATTTCAGAGGCAGTGAAGCTTTCTTT.

V usage is TRBV13 and J usage is TRBJ2-7, with 10 bases matching TRBD2. The junction had 3 bases not matched to a gene; V was cut back by 4 bases and J by 0 bases. The CDR3 has 15 residues. Looked up from germline, CDR1 is PRHDT and CDR2 is FYEKMQ (reference sequence). The CDR3 protein is CASSSSGSYSYEQYF. The CDR3 DNA follows: TGTGCCAGCAGCTCTAGCGGGAGTTACTCCTACGAGCAGTACTTC. Filled out from reference TRBV13 and TRBJ2-7, the complete variable domain reads AAGVIQSPRHLIKEKRETATLKCYPIPRHDTVYWYQQGPGQDPQFLISFYEKMQSDKGSIPDRFSAQQFSDYHSELNMSSLELGDSALYFCASSSSGSYSYEQYFGPGTRLTVT.

This chain connects TRBV28 to TRBJ2-7; D possibly matches TRBD1 or TRBD2 (5 bases each). Trimming shortened V by 8 bases and J by 1 base, and 12 bases separated the two germline ends. This CDR3 contains 13 residues. Germline V lookup: CDR1 MDHEN, CDR2 SYDVKM. The DNA of the CDR3 is TGTGCCAGCTGCTGGGACGCATCCTACGAGCAGTACTTC. This gives the protein CASCWDASYEQYF. The full variable domain, its missing parts supplied by reference TRBV28 and TRBJ2-7, is DVKVTQSSRYLVKRTGEKVFLECVQDMDHENMFWYRQDPGLGLRLIYFSYDVKMKEKGDIPEGYSVSREKKERFSLILESASTNQTSMYLCASCWDASYEQYFGPGTRLTVT.

The chain joins TRBV30 to TRBJ1-1; D is unclear. The CDR3 contains 15 residues. Trimming left V 0 bases short and J 1 base short, with 12 bases between. CDR1 and CDR2 (germline): GTSNPN, SVGIG (reference sequence). CDR3 residues: CAWSVRWRENTEAFF. The CDR3 region has the DNA TGTGCCTGGAGTGTACGGTGGAGGGAGAACACTGAAGCTTTCTTT.

This clone was recorded once. The gene calls are TRBV9 and TRBJ2-5; possibly TRBD2 for D (6 bases). Germline CDR1 SGDLS, CDR2 YYNGEE. The ends were cut back, 4 bases at V and 4 bases at J, with 14 bases in the middle. There are 14 residues in the CDR3. CDR3 nucleotides: TGTGCCAGCAGCCCCCCCAGCGGGCGAGAGACCCAGTACTTC. As protein: CASSPPSGRETQYF.

The CDR3 bases are TGTGCCAGCAGTTTAATGGGGCACTATGGCTACACCTTC. Residues: CASSLMGHYGYTF. V and J are TRBV27 and TRBJ1-2, with a possible D match to TRBD1 (5 bases). V gave up 2 bases and J gave up 3 bases, with 7 bases separating them. Germline V gene sequence: CDR1 MNHEY, CDR2 SMNVEV (reference sequence). The CDR3 loop spans 13 amino acids.